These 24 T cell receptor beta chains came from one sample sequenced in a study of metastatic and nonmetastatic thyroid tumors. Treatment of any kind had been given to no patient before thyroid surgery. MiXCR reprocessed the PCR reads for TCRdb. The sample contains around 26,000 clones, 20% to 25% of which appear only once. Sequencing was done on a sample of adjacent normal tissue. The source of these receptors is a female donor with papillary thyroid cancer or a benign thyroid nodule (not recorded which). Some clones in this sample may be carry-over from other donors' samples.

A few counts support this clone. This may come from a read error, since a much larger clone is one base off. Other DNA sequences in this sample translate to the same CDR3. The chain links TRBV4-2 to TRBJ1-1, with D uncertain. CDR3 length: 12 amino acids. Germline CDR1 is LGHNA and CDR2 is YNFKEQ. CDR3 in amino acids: CASSQEWGAAFF. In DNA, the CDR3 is TGTGCCAGCAGCCAAGAATGGGGTGCAGCTTTCTTC.

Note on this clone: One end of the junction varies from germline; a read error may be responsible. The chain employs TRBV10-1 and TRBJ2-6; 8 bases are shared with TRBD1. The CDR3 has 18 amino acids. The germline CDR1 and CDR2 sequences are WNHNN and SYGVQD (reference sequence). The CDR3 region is CASSEGTGGESVANVLTF. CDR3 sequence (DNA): TGCGCCAGCAGTGAGGGGACAGGTGGCGAATCTGTGGCCAACGTCCTGACTTTC.

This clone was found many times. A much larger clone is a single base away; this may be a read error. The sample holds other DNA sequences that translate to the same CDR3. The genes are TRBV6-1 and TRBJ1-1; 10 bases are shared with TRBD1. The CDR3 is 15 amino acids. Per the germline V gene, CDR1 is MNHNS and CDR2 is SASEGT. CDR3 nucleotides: TGTGCCAGCAGTTCGGTGGACAGGGGGAACACCGAAGCTTTCTTT. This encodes CASSSVDRGNTEAFF.

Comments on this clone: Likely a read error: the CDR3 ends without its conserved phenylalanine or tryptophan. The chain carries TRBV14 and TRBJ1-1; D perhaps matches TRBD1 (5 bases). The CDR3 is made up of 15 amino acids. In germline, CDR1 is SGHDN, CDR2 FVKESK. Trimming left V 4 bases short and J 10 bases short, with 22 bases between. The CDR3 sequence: CASSLRPRDSSVAFI. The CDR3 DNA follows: TGTGCCAGCAGCCTCCGACCCCGGGACTCCTCGGTAGCTTTCATT.

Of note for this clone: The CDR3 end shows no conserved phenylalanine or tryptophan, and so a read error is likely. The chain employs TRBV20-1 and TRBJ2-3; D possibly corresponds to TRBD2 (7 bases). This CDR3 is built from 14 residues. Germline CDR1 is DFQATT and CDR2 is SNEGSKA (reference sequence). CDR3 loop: CIARLGGGTDTQYC. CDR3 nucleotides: TGCATTGCGAGACTGGGAGGGGGGACAGATACGCAGTATTGT.

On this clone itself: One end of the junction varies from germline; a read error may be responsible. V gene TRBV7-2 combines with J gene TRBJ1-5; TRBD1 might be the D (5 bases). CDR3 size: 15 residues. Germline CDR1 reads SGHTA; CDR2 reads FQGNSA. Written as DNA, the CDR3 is TGTGCCAACAGCTTAAAAGGGCAGGGTAATCAGCCCCATCATTTT. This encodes CANSLKGQGNQPHHF.

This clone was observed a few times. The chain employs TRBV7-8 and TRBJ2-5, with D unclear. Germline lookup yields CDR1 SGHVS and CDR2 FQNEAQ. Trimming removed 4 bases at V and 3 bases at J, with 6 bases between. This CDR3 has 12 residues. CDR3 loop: CASSSVEETQYF. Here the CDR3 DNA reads TGTGCCAGCAGCTCGGTGGAAGAGACCCAGTACTTC.

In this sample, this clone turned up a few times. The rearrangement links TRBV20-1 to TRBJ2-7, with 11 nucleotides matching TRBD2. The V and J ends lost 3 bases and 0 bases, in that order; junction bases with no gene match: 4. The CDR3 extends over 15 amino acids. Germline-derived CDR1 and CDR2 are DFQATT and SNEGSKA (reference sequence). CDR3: CSARTSGASSYEQYF. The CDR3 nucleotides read TGCAGTGCTAGGACTAGCGGGGCAAGCTCCTACGAGCAGTACTTC.

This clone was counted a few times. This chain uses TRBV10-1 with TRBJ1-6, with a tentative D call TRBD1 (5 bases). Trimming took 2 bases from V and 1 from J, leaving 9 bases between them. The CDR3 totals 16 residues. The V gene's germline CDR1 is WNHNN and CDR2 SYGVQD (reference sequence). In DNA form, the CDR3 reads TGCGCCAGCAGTGAGGAGGGGAGGTCCTATAATTCACCCCTCCACTTT. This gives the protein CASSEEGRSYNSPLHF.

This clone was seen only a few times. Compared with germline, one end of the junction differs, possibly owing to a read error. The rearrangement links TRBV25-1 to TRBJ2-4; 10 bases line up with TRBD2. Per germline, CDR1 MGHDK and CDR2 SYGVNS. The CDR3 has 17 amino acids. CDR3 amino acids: CASSTRRVAGGKKIQYF. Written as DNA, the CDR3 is TGTGCCAGCAGTACCCGGAGGGTAGCGGGAGGAAAAAAAATTCAGTACTTC.

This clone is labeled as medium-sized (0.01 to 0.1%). The CDR3 loop reads CASRDRATEAFF. For the CDR3, the DNA is TGTGCCAGCAGAGACAGGGCCACTGAAGCTTTCTTT. The chain has TRBV6-1 and TRBJ1-1, with 7 bases identical to TRBD1. Germline values: CDR1 MNHNS, CDR2 SASEGT. The CDR3 extends over 12 amino acids. V was clipped by 6 bases and J by 4 bases; unmatched bases: 2.

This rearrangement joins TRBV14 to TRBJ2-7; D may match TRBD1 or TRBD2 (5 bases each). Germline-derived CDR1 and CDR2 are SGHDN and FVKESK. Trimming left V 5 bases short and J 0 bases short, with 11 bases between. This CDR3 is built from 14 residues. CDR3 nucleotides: TGTGCCAGCAGCTTGGGACGCCACTCCTACGAGCAGTACTTC. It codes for CASSLGRHSYEQYF.

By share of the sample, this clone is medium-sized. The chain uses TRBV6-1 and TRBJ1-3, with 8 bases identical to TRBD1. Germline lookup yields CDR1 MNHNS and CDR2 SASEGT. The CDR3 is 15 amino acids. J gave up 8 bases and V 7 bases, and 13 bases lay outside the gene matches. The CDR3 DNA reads TGTGCCAGCAACCTGGCAGGGGGCGCGGAAGACACCATATATTTT. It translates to CASNLAGGAEDTIYF.

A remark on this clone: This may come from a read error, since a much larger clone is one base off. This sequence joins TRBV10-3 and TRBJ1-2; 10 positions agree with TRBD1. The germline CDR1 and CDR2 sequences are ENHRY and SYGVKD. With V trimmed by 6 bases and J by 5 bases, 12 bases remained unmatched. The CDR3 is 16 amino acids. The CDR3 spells CAISAGTGVAVYGYTF. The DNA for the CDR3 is TGTGCCATCAGCGCAGGGACAGGGGTTGCGGTGTATGGCTACACCTTC.

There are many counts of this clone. CDR3: CASSQGPDSGNTIYF. The CDR3 nucleotides are TGTGCCAGCAGCCAAGGTCCGGACTCTGGAAACACCATATATTTT. V usage is TRBV3-1 and J usage is TRBJ1-3; D not resolved. This CDR3 is built from 15 residues. Trimming shortened V by 1 base and J by 0 bases, and 7 bases separated the two germline ends. From germline, CDR1 is LGHDT and CDR2 YNNKEL (reference sequence).

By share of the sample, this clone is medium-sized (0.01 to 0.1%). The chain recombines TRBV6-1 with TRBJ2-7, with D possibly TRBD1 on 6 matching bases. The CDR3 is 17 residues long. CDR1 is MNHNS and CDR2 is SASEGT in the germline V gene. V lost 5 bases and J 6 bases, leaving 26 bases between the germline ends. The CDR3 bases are TGTGCCAGCAGTCTTCCCTCCCACAACAGGGTTAAAGCCGAGCAGTACTTC. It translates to CASSLPSHNRVKAEQYF.

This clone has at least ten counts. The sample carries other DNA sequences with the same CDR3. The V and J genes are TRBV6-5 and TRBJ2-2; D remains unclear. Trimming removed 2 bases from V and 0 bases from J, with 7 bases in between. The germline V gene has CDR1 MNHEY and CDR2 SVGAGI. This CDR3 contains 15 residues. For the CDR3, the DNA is TGTGCCAGCAGTTACGGTCAGGCGAACACCGGGGAGCTGTTTTTT. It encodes CASSYGQANTGELFF.

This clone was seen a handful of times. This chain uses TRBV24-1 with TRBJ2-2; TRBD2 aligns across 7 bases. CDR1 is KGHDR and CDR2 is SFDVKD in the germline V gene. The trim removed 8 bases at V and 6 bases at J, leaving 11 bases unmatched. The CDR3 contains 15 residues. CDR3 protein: CATIYPGGLAGELFF. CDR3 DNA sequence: TGTGCCACCATTTATCCGGGGGGTCTCGCCGGGGAGCTGTTTTTT.

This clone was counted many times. The CDR3 loop reads CSARFGTSGDTGELFF. The CDR3 region has the DNA TGCAGTGCTAGATTCGGGACTAGCGGGGACACCGGGGAGCTGTTTTTT. V and J are TRBV20-1 and TRBJ2-2; 13 bases agree with TRBD2. Germline trimming cut 2 bases from V and 3 bases from J; bases unmatched to any gene: 3. The CDR3 has 16 residues. Germline lookup yields CDR1 DFQATT and CDR2 SNEGSKA (reference sequence).

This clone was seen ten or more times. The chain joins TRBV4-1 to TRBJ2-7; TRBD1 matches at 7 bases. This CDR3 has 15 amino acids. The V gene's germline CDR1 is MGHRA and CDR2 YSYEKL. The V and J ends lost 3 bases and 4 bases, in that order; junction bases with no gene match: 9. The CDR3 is CASSQAQTGLYEQYF. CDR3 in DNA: TGCGCCAGCAGCCAGGCTCAGACAGGGTTGTACGAGCAGTACTTC.

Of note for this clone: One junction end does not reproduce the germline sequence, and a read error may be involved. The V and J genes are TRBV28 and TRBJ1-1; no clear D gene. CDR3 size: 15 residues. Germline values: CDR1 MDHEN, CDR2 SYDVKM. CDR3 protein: CAGSPSGEGGGEAFF. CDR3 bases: TGTGCCGGCAGTCCGTCGGGAGAGGGAGGAGGGGAAGCTTTCTTT.

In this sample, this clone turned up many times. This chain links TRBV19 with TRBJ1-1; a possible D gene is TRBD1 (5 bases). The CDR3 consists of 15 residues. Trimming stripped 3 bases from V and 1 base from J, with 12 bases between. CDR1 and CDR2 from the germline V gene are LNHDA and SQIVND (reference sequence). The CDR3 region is CASSILFQGNTEAFF. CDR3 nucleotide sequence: TGTGCCAGTAGTATTTTATTCCAGGGGAACACTGAAGCTTTCTTT. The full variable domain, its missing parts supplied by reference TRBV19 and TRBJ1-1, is DGGITQSPKYLFRKEGQNVTLSCEQNLNHDAMYWYRQDPGQGLRLIYYSQIVNDFQKGDIAEGYSVSREKKESFPLTVTSAQKNPTAFYLCASSILFQGNTEAFFGQGTRLTVV.

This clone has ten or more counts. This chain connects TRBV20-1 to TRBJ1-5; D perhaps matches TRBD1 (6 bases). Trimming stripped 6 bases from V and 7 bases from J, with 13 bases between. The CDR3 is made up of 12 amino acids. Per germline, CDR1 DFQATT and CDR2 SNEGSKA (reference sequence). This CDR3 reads CSASRGRQPQHF. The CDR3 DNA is TGCAGTGCCTCCAGGGGACGACAGCCCCAGCATTTT.

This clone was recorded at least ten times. This chain's CDR3 is CSALGQGVREQYF. CDR3 coding DNA: TGCAGTGCCTTAGGACAGGGCGTACGGGAGCAGTACTTC. The rearrangement joins TRBV20-1 to TRBJ2-7; 8 bases match TRBD1. J lost 7 bases, V lost 6 bases, and 11 bases had no gene match. CDR3 length equals 13 residues. Per the germline V gene, CDR1 is DFQATT and CDR2 is SNEGSKA (reference sequence).